The entry below gives a single T cell receptor (beta chain) sequence along with its context. The V end lost 1 base, the J end lost 7 bases, and 11 bases lay between the germline ends. CDR1 SGHTA and CDR2 FQGNSA come from the germline V gene. This CDR3 region has 15 residues. This sample is drawn from a study of Ad26.COV2.S vaccination and SARS-CoV-2 variants. Repertoires were generated with immunoSEQ multiplex PCR, while TCRdb's copy carries only in-frame clones and drops some. The data hold roughly 180,000 clones, with around 88% observed a single time. The origin of this receptor is a human donor who had recovered from COVID-19. The chain has TRBV7-2 and TRBJ1-6; D not resolved. Source: peripheral blood, taken after recovery from COVID-19. DNA for the CDR3: TGTGCCAGCAGCTTAGAAACGGGGATCAATTCACCCCTCCACTTT. It is translated as CASSLETGINSPLHF.